This is a list of T cell receptor beta chains from one sample in a study of cytomegalovirus exposure and HLA in healthy donors. TCRdb keeps only in-frame clones here, not all; method: immunoSEQ multiplex PCR. The sample shows under 300,000 clones, roughly four fifths of them seen only once. Material for sequencing was PBMCs. These receptors all come from a woman aged 40 to 49 in good health and CMV-seropositive. Each CDR3 is given with its conserved first and last residue. D genes are given only for firm matches. Size tells how often a clone was seen (once, few, many) or the class of an expanded clone, and some rows leave it out.

CDR3 protein	CDR3 DNA	D gene	J gene	V gene	clone size
CASSIKGQGSYEQYF	TGTGCCAGTAGTATCAAAGGACAGGGATCATACGAGCAGTACTTC	TRBD1	TRBJ2-7	TRBV19	.
CASSLAGGPTDTQYF	TGCGCCAGCAGCCTCGCGGGAGGGCCTACAGATACGCAGTATTTT	TRBD2	TRBJ2-3	TRBV4-1	.
CAISPRTNTGELFF	TGTGCCATCAGCCCGCGGACTAACACCGGGGAGCTGTTTTTT	.	TRBJ2-2	TRBV10-3	.
CASRPFGQGYQETQYF	TGTGCCAGCCGCCCTTTCGGACAGGGATACCAAGAGACCCAGTACTTC	TRBD1	TRBJ2-5	TRBV7-8	.
CAWRGLNSPLHF	TGTGCCTGGCGGGGTCTCAATTCACCCCTCCACTTT	.	TRBJ1-6	TRBV5-4	.
CASSPGPRQYF	TGTGCCAGTAGTCCGGGTCCGCGGCAGTACTTC	.	TRBJ2-7	TRBV19	few
CASSPFWGDEAFF	TGTGCCAGCAGCCCGTTCTGGGGGGATGAAGCTTTCTTT	.	TRBJ1-1	TRBV11-1	.
CASEASGRITYNEQFF	TGTGCCAGCGAGGCTAGCGGGAGAATTACCTACAATGAGCAGTTCTTC	TRBD2	TRBJ2-1	TRBV5-6	.
CASSRAPGQGLYEQYF	TGCGCCAGCAGCCGGGCGCCGGGACAGGGGCTATACGAGCAGTACTTC	TRBD1	TRBJ2-7	TRBV4-3	.
CASSLMTASYEQYF	TGTGCCAGCAGCCTAATGACAGCCTCCTACGAGCAGTACTTC	.	TRBJ2-7	TRBV5-6	few
CASSLGVGASGMGETQYF	TGTGCCAGCAGCTTAGGAGTTGGAGCTAGCGGGATGGGAGAGACCCAGTACTTC	TRBD2	TRBJ2-5	TRBV11-2	.